The 32 T cell receptor beta chains reported below all come from one sample, sequenced in a study of T cell responses to AZD1222 COVID-19 vaccine. Sequenced by immunoSEQ multiplex PCR; TCRdb stores in-frame clones only, minus some. This table has 100,000 or so clones, around 87% appearing once. The sequenced sample was peripheral blood, obtained 28 days after the second AZD1222 dose. These receptors originate from an adult who received the AZD1222 COVID-19 vaccine.

The rearrangement links TRBV28 to TRBJ1-5, with D perhaps TRBD1 (6 bases). The CDR3 loop spans 15 amino acids. Germline V gene lookup returns CDR1 MDHEN and CDR2 SYDVKM. The germline V and J ends were trimmed by 2 bases and 4 bases, with 12 bases remaining between them. DNA of the CDR3: TGTGCCAGCAGTTTAAGAGGGGGGGGGAATCAGCCCCAGCATTTT. This sequence encodes CASSLRGGGNQPQHF.

This clone is a singleton in its sample. This chain connects TRBV7-2 to TRBJ2-1; 10 bases are shared with TRBD1. The ends lost 4 bases at V and 7 bases at J; junction bases unmatched: 4. The CDR3 consists of 14 residues. Germline V gene lookup returns CDR1 SGHTA and CDR2 FQGNSA. In DNA form, the CDR3 reads TGTGCCAGCAGCTGGGGACAGGGGTGGAATGAGCAGTTCTTC. It encodes CASSWGQGWNEQFF.

This sequence joins TRBV28 and TRBJ2-1; perhaps TRBD1 as D (6 bases). The CDR3 sequence is 14 residues long. CDR1 is MDHEN and CDR2 is SYDVKM in the germline V gene. V lost 2 bases and J lost 8, with 13 bases in between. CDR3 in amino acids: CASSLNRVEYEQFF. The CDR3 DNA is TGTGCCAGCAGTTTAAACAGGGTGGAGTATGAGCAGTTCTTC.

This chain connects TRBV18 to TRBJ2-2; 7 bases are shared with TRBD1. Germline V gives CDR1 KGHSH, CDR2 LQKENI. With 8 bases clipped from V and 2 bases from J, the junction kept 8 bases outside the gene matches. The length of the CDR3 is 15 residues. CDR3: CASEPDRDNTGELFF. The CDR3 DNA reads TGTGCCAGCGAACCAGACAGGGACAACACCGGGGAGCTGTTTTTT. The full variable domain, with the rest looked up from reference TRBV18 and TRBJ2-2, is NAGVMQNPRHLVRRRGQEARLRCSPMKGHSHVYWYRQLPEEGLKFMVYLQKENIIDESGMPKERFSAEFPKEGPSILRIQQVVRGDSAAYFCASEPDRDNTGELFFGEGSRLTVL.

The chain is built from TRBV5-1 and TRBJ1-4, with no clear D. There are 12 residues in the CDR3. The V and J ends lost 4 bases and 8 bases respectively, with 9 bases between them. CDR1 and CDR2 (germline): SGHRS, YFSETQ. CDR3 sequence reads: CASSLAGEKLFF. The CDR3 DNA reads TGCGCCAGCAGCCTCGCCGGGGAAAAACTGTTTTTT. The whole variable domain, remainder taken from reference TRBV5-1 and TRBJ1-4, is KAGVTQTPRYLIKTRGQQVTLSCSPISGHRSVSWYQQTPGQGLQFLFEYFSETQRNKGNFPGRFSGRQFSNSRSEMNVSTLELGDSALYLCASSLAGEKLFFGSGTQLSVL.

V and J are TRBV3-1 (or the pseudogene TRBV3-2) and TRBJ2-5; unclear D gene. Germline loops: CDR1 LGHDT, CDR2 YNNKEL (reference sequence). Between the trimmed V and J ends, which lost 3 bases and 1 base, there was a span of 12 bases. The CDR3 has 15 residues. The CDR3 region is CASSQARLSQETQYF. Written as DNA, the CDR3 is TGTGCCAGCAGCCAGGCAAGACTTTCCCAAGAGACCCAGTACTTC.

This chain connects TRBV3-1 (or the pseudogene TRBV3-2) to TRBJ1-1; 7 bases map to TRBD1. Trimming took 1 base from V and 8 from J; bases not matched to a gene: 4. This CDR3 has 13 residues. CDR1 is LGHDT, CDR2 YNNKEL, per germline (reference sequence). CDR3 region: CASSQVARGEAFF. CDR3 DNA sequence: TGTGCCAGCAGCCAAGTGGCCAGGGGGGAAGCTTTCTTT.

This sequence joins TRBV9 and TRBJ1-2; TRBD1 aligns across 9 bases. The length of the CDR3 is 16 residues. V shed 0 bases, J shed 2 bases, and the junction held 5 bases outside the gene matches. Germline V gene lookup returns CDR1 SGDLS and CDR2 YYNGEE. CDR3 in DNA: TGTGCCAGCAGCGTAGGCGGGACAGGGCTAAACTATGGCTACACCTTC. This encodes CASSVGGTGLNYGYTF.

The rearrangement uses TRBV9 and TRBJ1-3; D remains ambiguous. Germline loops: CDR1 SGDLS, CDR2 YYNGEE. The CDR3 covers 16 residues. Trimming left V 1 base short and J 0 bases short, with 11 bases between. CDR3 amino acids: CASSVFDIPSGNTIYF. The CDR3 DNA sequence: TGTGCCAGCAGCGTATTTGACATCCCCTCTGGAAACACCATATATTTT.

The rearrangement links TRBV4-3 to TRBJ2-2; a weak D match, TRBD1 (5 bases). The CDR3 is made up of 16 amino acids. Trimming cost V 0 bases and J 6 bases, with 14 bases left between them. Germline V lookup: CDR1 LGHNA, CDR2 YSLEER. The chain's CDR3 is CASSQDPSRVSGELFF. As DNA, the CDR3 is TGCGCCAGCAGCCAAGATCCCTCCAGGGTTTCCGGGGAGCTGTTTTTT.

This chain connects TRBV18 to TRBJ1-2; D remains unclear. The CDR3 is 15 residues long. Trimming took off 3 bases at V and 3 bases at J, with 14 bases between the two ends. Germline CDR1 reads KGHSH; CDR2 reads LQKENI. CDR3 region: CASSPTPSGDYGYTF. In DNA form, the CDR3 reads TGTGCCAGCTCACCGACACCGTCCGGAGACTATGGCTACACCTTC.

To note about this clone: Compared with germline, one end of the junction differs, possibly owing to a read error. The chain links TRBV6-5 to TRBJ1-1; D might be TRBD1 (5 bases). The CDR3 is 14 residues long. The V gene's germline CDR1 is MNHEY and CDR2 SVGAGI. CDR3 loop: CASRADMQEVRDIF. The CDR3 coding sequence is TGTGCCAGCAGGGCGGACATGCAGGAGGTTCGGGATATCTTT.

The chain has TRBV10-3 and TRBJ2-3; D unresolved. The V end was cut by 11 bases, the J end by 6 bases, with 15 bases between. This CDR3 is 12 amino acids long. The germline gives CDR1 ENHRY, CDR2 SYGVKD. This CDR3 is CAVSRPSDTQYF. The CDR3, as DNA: TGTGCCGTTTCTAGGCCGTCGGATACGCAGTATTTT.

The chain is built from TRBV7-9 and TRBJ1-2; no firm D call. The V gene lost 1 base and the J gene lost 7 bases, with 7 bases spanning the gap. CDR1 is SEHNR and CDR2 is FQNEAQ in the germline V gene (reference sequence). The CDR3 has 12 amino acids. The CDR3 loop reads CASSLDGVGYTF. CDR3 DNA sequence: TGTGCCAGCAGCTTAGATGGGGTTGGCTACACCTTC. Looking up the rest from reference TRBV7-9 and TRBJ1-2 gives the full variable domain: DTGVSQNPRHKITKRGQNVTFRCDPISEHNRLYWYRQTLGQGPEFLTYFQNEAQLEKSRLLSDRFSAERPKGSFSTLEIQRTEQGDSAMYLCASSLDGVGYTFGSGTRLTVV.

This chain joins TRBV11-3 and TRBJ2-7; 11 bases map to TRBD2. This CDR3 is 15 amino acids long. CDR1 is SGHNT and CDR2 is YENEEA in the germline V gene. J was trimmed by 4 bases and V by 0 bases; bases with no gene match: 2. The CDR3 DNA follows: TGTGCCAGCAGCTTAGATGGGACTAGCGGATACGAGCAGTACTTC. Its protein product is CASSLDGTSGYEQYF.

The V and J genes are TRBV6-6 and TRBJ1-1, with TRBD1 matching 7 bases. V lost 6 bases, J lost 5 bases, and 9 bases stayed unmatched. Germline V gene sequence: CDR1 MNHNY, CDR2 SVGAGI (reference sequence). This CDR3 contains 14 residues. This CDR3 is CASRLTGVGTEAFF. The DNA of the CDR3 is TGTGCCAGCAGACTAACAGGGGTGGGGACTGAAGCTTTCTTT.

The CDR3 region has the DNA TGTGCCAGCAGTTTAACAGGGGCGCAGCGGACCTCCTATGGCTACACCTTC. This sequence encodes CASSLTGAQRTSYGYTF. The chain joins TRBV5-4 to TRBJ1-2; TRBD1 agrees at 7 bases. J was trimmed by 4 bases and V by 5 bases; bases with no gene match: 17. The CDR3 is made up of 17 amino acids. In germline, CDR1 is SGHNT, CDR2 YYREEE (reference sequence).

This clone showed up just a few times. The genes are TRBV7-3 and TRBJ1-3; D not certain. V was shortened by 0 bases and J by 0 bases, with 3 bases between the two germline ends. Per the germline V gene, CDR1 is SGHTA and CDR2 is FQGTGA. The CDR3 totals 14 residues. CDR3 protein: CASSLTGSGNTIYF. In DNA form, the CDR3 reads TGTGCCAGCAGCTTAACAGGCTCTGGAAACACCATATATTTT.

This clone was picked up a small number of times. This rearrangement joins TRBV7-9 to TRBJ1-2, with no clear D. The V gene lost 3 bases and the J gene lost 13 bases, with 18 bases spanning the gap. This CDR3 has 13 residues. The germline CDR1 and CDR2 sequences are SEHNR and FQNEAQ (reference sequence). This CDR3 is CASSFKDHLPGTF. The CDR3 DNA reads TGTGCCAGCAGCTTTAAGGACCACCTACCGGGCACCTTC. Looking up the rest from reference TRBV7-9 and TRBJ1-2 gives the full variable domain: DTGVSQNPRHKITKRGQNVTFRCDPISEHNRLYWYRQTLGQGPEFLTYFQNEAQLEKSRLLSDRFSAERPKGSFSTLEIQRTEQGDSAMYLCASSFKDHLPGTFGSGTRLTVV.

The chain links TRBV5-4 to TRBJ1-1; D is unresolved. CDR3 length: 14 amino acids. V shed 4 bases and J shed 0 bases, with 10 bases lying between them. Looked up from germline, CDR1 is SGHNT and CDR2 is YYREEE (reference sequence). The CDR3 spells CASSLPSMNTEAFF. The CDR3 nucleotides are TGTGCCAGCAGCCTTCCGAGCATGAACACTGAAGCTTTCTTT.

This clone was seen only a few times. The chain has TRBV5-1 and TRBJ2-7; D ambiguous. Germline V gives CDR1 SGHRS, CDR2 YFSETQ. The V and J ends lost 4 bases and 0 bases respectively, with 11 bases between them. CDR3 length: 14 residues. CDR3 DNA: TGCGCCAGCAGCCCAGACCTCAGCTCCTACGAGCAGTACTTC. Amino acid sequence: CASSPDLSSYEQYF.

The genes are TRBV27 and TRBJ1-2; D is unclear. The V and J ends lost 6 bases and 3 bases respectively, with 17 bases between them. The CDR3 is 15 amino acids. The germline V gene has CDR1 MNHEY and CDR2 SMNVEV (reference sequence). The CDR3 DNA reads as TGTGCCAGCAGCCCCAGCGGGGTGTTGGACTATGGCTACACCTTC. Translating it yields CASSPSGVLDYGYTF.

The gene calls are TRBV11-2 and TRBJ2-7; D may correspond to TRBD1 or TRBD2 (5 bases each). Trimming left V 5 bases short and J 3 bases short, with 11 bases between. CDR1 is SGHAT and CDR2 is FQNNGV in the germline V gene. This CDR3 contains 13 residues. This CDR3 is CASSTGDGYEQYF. CDR3 bases: TGTGCCAGCAGCACCGGGGACGGCTACGAGCAGTACTTC. The variable domain in full, with the rest retrieved from reference TRBV11-2 and TRBJ2-7, is EAGVAQSPRYKIIEKRQSVAFWCNPISGHATLYWYQQILGQGPKLLIQFQNNGVVDDSQLPKDRFSAERLKGVDSTLKIQPAKLEDSAVYLCASSTGDGYEQYFGPGTRLTVT.

The chain recombines TRBV19 with TRBJ1-6, with D unresolved. This CDR3 region has 16 residues. V was trimmed by 3 bases and J by 2 bases, leaving 11 bases between them. CDR1 and CDR2 from the germline V gene are LNHDA and SQIVND (reference sequence). CDR3 region: CASSINGRTYNSPLHF. DNA of the CDR3: TGTGCCAGTAGTATCAACGGTCGGACCTATAATTCACCCCTCCACTTT.

The CDR3 spells CASSLTLGPVYTF. The DNA for the CDR3 is TGTGCCAGCAGCTTGACTTTAGGCCCCGTCTACACCTTC. The rearrangement uses TRBV5-4 and TRBJ1-2, with D unresolved. The germline V gene encodes CDR1 SGHNT and CDR2 YYREEE (reference sequence). The ends were cut back, 1 base at V and 10 bases at J, with 14 bases in the middle. The CDR3 has 13 residues.

The chain joins TRBV2 to TRBJ1-3; no reliable D call. There are 17 residues in the CDR3. The V end lost 5 bases, the J end lost 0 bases, and 17 bases lay between the germline ends. From germline, CDR1 is SNHLY and CDR2 FYNNEI. In nucleotides, the CDR3 is TGTGCCAGCAGTCCACTACTTACAGAACTCTCTGGAAACACCATATATTTT. Translated, it gives CASSPLLTELSGNTIYF. The full variable domain, in which reference TRBV2 and TRBJ1-3 provide the parts outside the CDR3, is EPEVTQTPSHQVTQMGQEVILRCVPISNHLYFYWYRQILGQKVEFLVSFYNNEISEKSEIFDDQFSVERPDGSNFTLKIRSTKLEDSAMYFCASSPLLTELSGNTIYFGEGSWLTVV.

This sequence joins TRBV19 and TRBJ2-3; 15 nucleotides align to TRBD2. Germline V lookup: CDR1 LNHDA, CDR2 SQIVND (reference sequence). The ends lost 4 bases at V and 6 bases at J; junction bases unmatched: 8. This CDR3 spans 17 amino acids. Here the CDR3 reads CASSKFGLAGGFDTQYF. DNA for the CDR3: TGTGCCAGTAGTAAATTCGGACTAGCGGGAGGGTTCGATACGCAGTATTTT.

The V call is TRBV18, the J call TRBJ2-7; D is undetermined. Trimming stripped 6 bases from V and 5 bases from J, with 14 bases between. The germline V gene has CDR1 KGHSH and CDR2 LQKENI. The CDR3 length is 13 residues. This CDR3 reads CASSTWTDDEQYF. The DNA of the CDR3 is TGTGCCAGCTCCACCTGGACCGACGACGAGCAGTACTTC.

The chain is built from TRBV6-5 and TRBJ1-2, with a possible D match to TRBD1 (6 bases). The V and J ends lost 5 bases and 5 bases respectively, with 15 bases between them. Per the germline V gene, CDR1 is MNHEY and CDR2 is SVGAGI. CDR3 length: 14 amino acids. The CDR3 DNA sequence: TGTGCCAGCAGTCAACAAGGGGGGAAGTATGGCTACACCTTC. It encodes CASSQQGGKYGYTF.

This clone was counted a single time. The genes are TRBV7-2 and TRBJ2-1, with a tentative D call TRBD2 (6 bases). This CDR3 is built from 14 residues. Germline lookup yields CDR1 SGHTA and CDR2 FQGNSA. V was clipped by 3 bases and J by 4 bases, with 10 bases between them. The CDR3 nucleotides read TGTGCCAGCAGCTTCGGGGCGGGATACAATGAGCAGTTCTTC. Translated: CASSFGAGYNEQFF.

The CDR3 spells CASSVVGEDTGELFF. In DNA, the CDR3 is TGTGCCAGCAGCGTAGTGGGAGAGGACACCGGGGAGCTGTTTTTT. The rearrangement joins TRBV9 to TRBJ2-2, with D tentatively TRBD2 (5 bases). V lost 0 bases and J 3 bases, leaving 9 bases between the germline ends. The CDR3 is 15 residues long. Germline assignment: CDR1 SGDLS and CDR2 YYNGEE.

The chain combines TRBV18 with TRBJ1-1, with D unclear. The CDR3 has 14 amino acids. Germline-derived CDR1 and CDR2 are KGHSH and LQKENI. Trimming took off 0 bases at V and 4 bases at J, with 9 bases between the two ends. CDR3 sequence (DNA): TGTGCCAGCTCACCACCCGGGGTTCGCACTGAAGCTTTCTTT. Its protein product is CASSPPGVRTEAFF.